The rows below give T cell receptor beta chains drawn from one sample of a study of T cell responses to AZD1222 COVID-19 vaccine. Produced via immunoSEQ multiplex PCR; TCRdb's table is partial and in-frame only. The sample comprises fewer than 150,000 clones, about 88% of which are singletons, and over 9% rests with the top ten. Sequencing was performed on peripheral blood, taken 28 days after the second AZD1222 dose. These receptors were taken from an adult who received the AZD1222 COVID-19 vaccine. Each CDR3 is given with its conserved first and last residue. Each record gives: J gene, V gene, clone size, D gene, CDR3 protein, CDR3 DNA. A D gene is named only where the DNA matches it firmly. Expanded clones are given a class, and other clones once, few, many or no size at all.

>TRBJ2-1|TRBV7-9|NA|NA
CASSLPVQAIEQFF
TGTGCCAGCAGCCTCCCCGTGCAAGCGATTGAGCAGTTCTTC
>TRBJ1-2|TRBV5-6|NA|NA
CASSLARGVLANYGYTF
TGTGCCAGCAGCTTGGCCCGGGGGGTCCTAGCTAACTATGGCTACACCTTC
>TRBJ1-2|TRBV3-1/TRBV3-2|NA|NA
CASSPRTLGDGYTF
TGTGCCAGCAGCCCCCGGACGCTAGGGGATGGCTACACCTTC
>TRBJ1-1|TRBV9|few|TRBD1
CASSVAQGETEAFF
TGTGCCAGCAGCGTAGCCCAGGGGGAGACTGAAGCTTTCTTT
>TRBJ1-6|TRBV15|NA|TRBD1
CATSRQTGGAGGSPLHF
TGTGCCACCAGCAGGCAAACAGGGGGCGCCGGGGGTTCACCCCTCCACTTT
>TRBJ1-4|TRBV6-5|NA|NA
CASTRASGEKLFF
TGTGCCAGCACCAGAGCAAGTGGGGAAAAACTGTTTTTT
>TRBJ1-3|TRBV5-1|NA|NA
CASSPGGHSGNTIYF
TGCGCCAGCAGCCCAGGAGGACACTCTGGAAACACCATATATTTT
>TRBJ1-1|TRBV30|once|TRBD1
CAWRDRGLNTEAFF
TGTGCCTGGAGAGACAGGGGGCTCAACACTGAAGCTTTCTTT
>TRBJ1-6|TRBV7-8|few|TRBD1
CASSQAGARGDSPLHF
TGTGCCAGCAGCCAAGCGGGGGCCAGGGGGGATTCACCCCTCCACTTT
>TRBJ1-1|TRBV5-4|NA|NA
CASSLVGPATEAFF
TGTGCCAGCAGCTTGGTGGGGCCGGCCACTGAAGCTTTCTTT
>TRBJ1-3|TRBV5-1|NA|TRBD1
CASGPGQGGNTIYF
TGCGCCAGCGGTCCGGGACAGGGAGGAAACACCATATATTTT
>TRBJ2-5|TRBV6-2/TRBV6-3|NA|TRBD2
CASSYSPSGKETQYF
TGTGCCAGCAGTTACTCCCCTAGCGGCAAAGAGACCCAGTACTTC
>TRBJ2-1|TRBV11-2|NA|TRBD2
CASSLAPGLTSEQFF
TGTGCCAGCAGCTTAGCCCCGGGACTAACGTCTGAGCAGTTCTTC
>TRBJ2-1|TRBV12-3/TRBV12-4|NA|NA
CASTNINEQFF
TGTGCCAGCACCAACATAAATGAGCAGTTCTTC
>TRBJ1-2|TRBV2|NA|TRBD1
CASRGDSSDGYTF
TGTGCCAGCAGGGGGGACAGCAGCGATGGCTACACCTTC
>TRBJ2-1|TRBV11-2|NA|NA
CASSLVGYEQFF
TGTGCCAGCAGCTTAGTGGGCTATGAGCAGTTCTTC
>TRBJ1-1|TRBV5-6|NA|TRBD1
CASSPGGNTEAFF
TGTGCCAGCAGCCCAGGGGGGAACACTGAAGCTTTCTTT
>TRBJ1-5|TRBV5-1|NA|NA
CAKSRGYSNQPQHF
TGCGCCAAGAGCAGGGGCTATAGCAATCAGCCCCAGCATTTT
>TRBJ1-2|TRBV7-9|NA|NA
CASSLDVAPGTYGYTF
TGTGCCAGCAGCTTAGACGTTGCACCTGGGACCTATGGCTACACCTTC
>TRBJ2-3|TRBV10-2|NA|NA
CASSTPEGWLTDTQYF
TGCGCCAGCAGTACCCCAGAGGGGTGGCTTACAGATACGCAGTATTTT
>TRBJ2-7|TRBV5-4|once|TRBD1
CASSAGQGDDEQYF
TGTGCCAGCAGCGCGGGACAGGGGGACGACGAGCAGTACTTC
>TRBJ1-5|TRBV19|NA|NA
CASTTLGPQHF
TGTGCCAGTACCACTTTGGGGCCCCAGCATTTT
>TRBJ2-5|TRBV24-1|NA|NA
CATSDTETQYF
TGTGCCACCAGTGATACGGAGACCCAGTACTTC
>TRBJ1-2|TRBV18|NA|NA
CASSPNRVNSDYGYTF
TGTGCCAGCTCACCAAATCGGGTCAACTCGGACTATGGCTACACCTTC
>TRBJ2-1|TRBV2|NA|NA
CASSEGQGGWNEQFF
TGTGCCAGCAGCGAGGGGCAGGGGGGATGGAATGAGCAGTTCTTC
>TRBJ2-3|TRBV18|NA|NA
CASSPLGRAIAANTQYF
TGTGCCAGCTCACCACTCGGGCGGGCTATCGCCGCAAATACGCAGTATTTT
>TRBJ2-3|TRBV4-1|once|TRBD2
CASSQGAGASDTQYF
TGCGCCAGCAGCCAAGGAGCGGGGGCCTCAGATACGCAGTATTTT
>TRBJ1-1|TRBV5-5|NA|NA
CASSSTKTGNTEAFF
TGTGCCAGCAGCTCGACGAAGACAGGGAACACTGAAGCTTTCTTT
>TRBJ1-2|TRBV7-9|NA|TRBD1
CASSPGDRGLRGYTF
TGTGCCAGCAGCCCGGGGGACAGGGGGCTTCGCGGCTACACCTTC
>TRBJ2-1|TRBV24-1|NA|NA
CATSDFKFGNEQFF
TGTGCCACCAGTGATTTTAAGTTTGGCAATGAGCAGTTCTTC
>TRBJ2-3|TRBV10-2|NA|TRBD2
CASRSLILAGIKDTQYF
TGCGCCAGCAGAAGCCTTATACTAGCGGGAATAAAGGATACGCAGTATTTT
>TRBJ2-7|TRBV3-1/TRBV3-2|NA|TRBD1
CASSQDRVRAYEQYF
TGTGCCAGCAGCCAGGACAGGGTGAGGGCCTACGAGCAGTACTTC
>TRBJ1-2|TRBV11-2|NA|NA
CASSPLSGVPYYGYTF
TGTGCCAGCAGCCCGCTGTCCGGGGTACCGTACTATGGCTACACCTTC
>TRBJ2-5|TRBV7-8|NA|NA
CASEGLWGQTQYF
TGTGCCAGCGAGGGGCTCTGGGGCCAGACCCAGTACTTC
>TRBJ1-4|TRBV6-5|NA|NA
CASSTRATNEKLFF
TGTGCCAGCAGTACGAGAGCAACTAATGAAAAACTGTTTTTT
>TRBJ2-7|TRBV6-2/TRBV6-3|NA|TRBD1
CASSYSNPPGQGSVQYF
TGTGCCAGCAGTTACTCAAACCCCCCGGGACAGGGATCGGTGCAGTACTTC
>TRBJ1-2|TRBV7-9|NA|NA
CASSSGGGRGYGYTF
TGTGCCAGCAGCTCGGGTGGGGGCCGCGGCTATGGCTACACCTTC
>TRBJ2-5|TRBV2|NA|NA
CASSGRSRQETQYF
TGTGCCAGCAGTGGTAGGTCCCGCCAAGAGACCCAGTACTTC
>TRBJ1-2|TRBV9|NA|NA
CASSDLSSGDYGYTF
TGTGCCAGCAGCGACCTTTCCTCGGGGGACTATGGCTACACCTTC
>TRBJ2-5|TRBV4-3|NA|TRBD2
CASSQDHRGGAGETQYF
TGCGCCAGCAGCCAAGATCATCGCGGGGGGGCCGGAGAGACCCAGTACTTC
>TRBJ2-2|TRBV30|once|NA
CAWSLQNTGELFF
TGTGCCTGGAGTTTGCAGAATACCGGGGAGCTGTTTTTT
>TRBJ1-5|TRBV30|NA|NA
CAWSPGLFNQPQHF
TGTGCCTGGAGTCCAGGACTGTTCAATCAGCCCCAGCATTTT
>TRBJ1-3|TRBV11-2|NA|NA
CASSSPLRASGNTIYF
TGTGCCAGCAGCTCCCCTTTGCGAGCCTCTGGAAACACCATATATTTT
>TRBJ2-3|TRBV7-9|NA|TRBD2
CASSQGLAGGTQTLDTQYF
TGTGCCAGCAGCCAGGGACTAGCGGGGGGAACCCAAACTCTGGATACGCAGTATTTT
>TRBJ2-3|TRBV24-1|NA|TRBD2
CATSDRRGSGSGTDTQYF
TGTGCCACCAGTGACCGGAGGGGAAGCGGGAGCGGCACAGATACGCAGTATTTT
>TRBJ1-1|TRBV19|NA|NA
CASSLNLGENTEAFF
TGTGCCAGTAGCCTCAACCTAGGGGAGAACACTGAAGCTTTCTTT
>TRBJ2-1|TRBV3-1/TRBV3-2|NA|NA
CASNLRGPGNEQFF
TGTGCCAGCAACCTTAGGGGTCCGGGGAATGAGCAGTTCTTC
>TRBJ2-3|TRBV9|once|NA
CASWSGISTDTQYF
TGTGCCAGTTGGAGCGGTATTAGCACAGATACGCAGTATTTT
>TRBJ1-6|TRBV12-3/TRBV12-4|NA|NA
CASGSWNSPLHF
TGTGCCAGCGGCTCATGGAATTCACCCCTCCACTTT
>TRBJ1-1|TRBV2|NA|TRBD1
CASSSLGQGNTEAFF
TGTGCCAGCAGCTCACTCGGACAGGGGAACACTGAAGCTTTCTTT
>TRBJ1-1|TRBV29-1|once|NA
CSVHREFNTEAFF
TGCAGCGTCCACAGGGAATTTAACACTGAAGCTTTCTTT
>TRBJ2-5|TRBV7-8|NA|TRBD1
CASSLLPTGGQETQYF
TGTGCCAGCAGCTTACTACCGACAGGGGGCCAAGAGACCCAGTACTTC
>TRBJ2-1|TRBV10-1|NA|NA
CASSFNYNEQFF
TGCGCCAGCAGCTTCAACTACAATGAGCAGTTCTTC
>TRBJ2-1|TRBV10-2|NA|NA
CASSWEGKGDEQFF
TGCGCCAGCAGTTGGGAGGGGAAGGGGGATGAGCAGTTCTTC
>TRBJ2-1|TRBV19|NA|TRBD2
CASSLILAGTSNNEQFF
TGTGCCAGTAGTCTTATCCTGGCGGGGACTAGCAACAATGAGCAGTTCTTC